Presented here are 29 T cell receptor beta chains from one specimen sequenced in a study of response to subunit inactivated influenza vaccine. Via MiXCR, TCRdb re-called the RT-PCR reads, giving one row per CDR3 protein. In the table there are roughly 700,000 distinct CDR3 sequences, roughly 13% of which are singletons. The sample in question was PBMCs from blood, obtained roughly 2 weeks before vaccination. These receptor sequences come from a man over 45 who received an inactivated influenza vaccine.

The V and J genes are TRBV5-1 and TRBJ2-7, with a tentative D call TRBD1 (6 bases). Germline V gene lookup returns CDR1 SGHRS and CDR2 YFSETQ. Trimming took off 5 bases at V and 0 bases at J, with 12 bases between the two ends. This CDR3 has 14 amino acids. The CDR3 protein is CASRRDTNSYEQYF. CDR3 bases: TGCGCCAGCAGACGGGACACCAACTCCTACGAGCAGTACTTC.

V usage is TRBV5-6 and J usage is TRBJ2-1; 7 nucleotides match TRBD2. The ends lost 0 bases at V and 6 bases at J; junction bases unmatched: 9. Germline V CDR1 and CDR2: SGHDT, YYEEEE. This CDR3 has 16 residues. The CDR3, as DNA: TGTGCCAGCAGCTTGGCTAGCGGAGCCACGGGCAATGAGCAGTTCTTC. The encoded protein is CASSLASGATGNEQFF.

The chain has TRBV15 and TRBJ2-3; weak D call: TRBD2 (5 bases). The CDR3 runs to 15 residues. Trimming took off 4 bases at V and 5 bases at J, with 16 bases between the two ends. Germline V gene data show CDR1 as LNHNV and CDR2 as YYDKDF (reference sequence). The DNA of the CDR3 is TGTGCCACCAGCACTAGACTGGGAGTCGGAGATACGCAGTATTTT. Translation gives CATSTRLGVGDTQYF.

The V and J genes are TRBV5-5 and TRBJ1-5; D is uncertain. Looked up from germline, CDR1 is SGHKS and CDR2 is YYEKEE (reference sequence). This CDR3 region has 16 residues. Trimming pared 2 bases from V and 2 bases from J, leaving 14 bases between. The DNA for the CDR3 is TGTGCCAGCAGCTTTTTGATCCCTGGGGGCAATCAGCCCCAGCATTTT. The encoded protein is CASSFLIPGGNQPQHF.

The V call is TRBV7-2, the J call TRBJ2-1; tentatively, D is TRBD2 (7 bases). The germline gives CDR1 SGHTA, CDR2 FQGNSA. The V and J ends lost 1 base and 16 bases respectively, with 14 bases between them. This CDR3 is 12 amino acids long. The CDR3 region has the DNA TGTGCCAGCAGCTTAGAGGAGGGGGGGTTCTTCTTC. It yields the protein CASSLEEGGFFF.

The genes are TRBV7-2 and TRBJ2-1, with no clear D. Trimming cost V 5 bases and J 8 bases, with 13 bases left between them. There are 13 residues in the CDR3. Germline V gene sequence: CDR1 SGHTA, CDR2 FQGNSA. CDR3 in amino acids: CASSLGPDYEQFF. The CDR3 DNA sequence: TGTGCCAGCAGCCTCGGGCCAGACTATGAGCAGTTCTTC.

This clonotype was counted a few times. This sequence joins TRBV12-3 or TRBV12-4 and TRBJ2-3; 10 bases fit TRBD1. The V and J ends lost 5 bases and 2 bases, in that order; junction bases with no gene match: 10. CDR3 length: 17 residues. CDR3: CASSPQGTGDLTDTQYF. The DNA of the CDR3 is TGTGCCAGCAGTCCTCAAGGGACAGGGGACCTCACAGATACGCAGTATTTT.

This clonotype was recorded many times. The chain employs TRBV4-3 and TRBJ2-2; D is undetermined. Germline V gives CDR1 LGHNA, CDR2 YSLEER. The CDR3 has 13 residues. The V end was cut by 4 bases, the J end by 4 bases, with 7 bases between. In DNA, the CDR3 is TGCGCCAGCAGCCCAGGCCCCACCGGGGAGCTGTTTTTT. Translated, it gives CASSPGPTGELFF.

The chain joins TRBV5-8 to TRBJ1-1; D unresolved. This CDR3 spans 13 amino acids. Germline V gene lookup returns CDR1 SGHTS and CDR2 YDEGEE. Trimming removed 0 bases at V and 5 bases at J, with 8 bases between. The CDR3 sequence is CASSLDLETEAFF. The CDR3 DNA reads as TGTGCCAGCAGCTTGGATTTGGAGACTGAAGCTTTCTTT. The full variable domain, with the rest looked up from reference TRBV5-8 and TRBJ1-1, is EAGVTQSPTHLIKTRGQQATLRCSPISGHTSVYWYQQALGLGLQFLLWYDEGEERNRGNFPPRFSGRQFPNYSSELNVNALELEDSALYLCASSLDLETEAFFGQGTRLTVV.

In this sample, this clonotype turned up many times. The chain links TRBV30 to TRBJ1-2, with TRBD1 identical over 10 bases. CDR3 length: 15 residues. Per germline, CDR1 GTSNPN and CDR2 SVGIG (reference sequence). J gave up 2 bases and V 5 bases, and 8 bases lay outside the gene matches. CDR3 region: CAWLGQGKSNYGYTF. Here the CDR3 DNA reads TGTGCCTGGTTGGGACAGGGGAAATCAAACTATGGCTACACCTTC.

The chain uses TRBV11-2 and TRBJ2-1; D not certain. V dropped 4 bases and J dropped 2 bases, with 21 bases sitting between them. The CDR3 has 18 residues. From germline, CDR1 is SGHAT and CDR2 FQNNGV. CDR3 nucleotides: TGTGCCAGCAGCTCACGCCCTTTGGCGGACCTCCCCTACAATGAGCAGTTCTTC. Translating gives CASSSRPLADLPYNEQFF.

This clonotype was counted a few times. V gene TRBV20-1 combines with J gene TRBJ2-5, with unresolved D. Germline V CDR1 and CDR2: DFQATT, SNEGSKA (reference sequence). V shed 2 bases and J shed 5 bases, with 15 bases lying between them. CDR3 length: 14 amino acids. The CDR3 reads CSARIPGRKETQYF. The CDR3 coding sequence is TGCAGTGCTAGAATCCCCGGGCGAAAGGAGACCCAGTACTTC.

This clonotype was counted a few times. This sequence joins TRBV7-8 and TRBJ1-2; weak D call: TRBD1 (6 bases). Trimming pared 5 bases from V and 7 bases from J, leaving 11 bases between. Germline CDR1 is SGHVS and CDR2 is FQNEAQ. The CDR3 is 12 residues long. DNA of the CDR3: TGTGCCAGCAGCAACAGGGCCGCTGGCTACACCTTC. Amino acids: CASSNRAAGYTF.

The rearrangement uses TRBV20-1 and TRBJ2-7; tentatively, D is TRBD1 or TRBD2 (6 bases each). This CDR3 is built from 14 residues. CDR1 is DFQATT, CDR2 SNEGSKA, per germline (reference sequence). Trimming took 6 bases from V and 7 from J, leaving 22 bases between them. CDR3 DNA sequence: TGCAGTGCAAAAGGCGGGACACTACTCGGGGAGCAGTACTTC. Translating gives CSAKGGTLLGEQYF.

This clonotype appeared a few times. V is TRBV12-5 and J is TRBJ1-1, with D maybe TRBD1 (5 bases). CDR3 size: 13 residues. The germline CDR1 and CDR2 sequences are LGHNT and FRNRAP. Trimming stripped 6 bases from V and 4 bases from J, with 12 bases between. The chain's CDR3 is CASGPERGTEAFF. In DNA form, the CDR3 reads TGTGCTAGTGGGCCAGAGAGGGGCACTGAAGCTTTCTTT.

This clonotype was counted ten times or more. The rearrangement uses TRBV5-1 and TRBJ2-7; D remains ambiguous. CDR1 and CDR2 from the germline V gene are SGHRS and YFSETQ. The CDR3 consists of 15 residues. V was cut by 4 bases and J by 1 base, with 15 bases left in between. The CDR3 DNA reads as TGCGCCAGCAGCCCAGGTGGGGTTGGGTCCTACGAGCAGTACTTC. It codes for CASSPGGVGSYEQYF.

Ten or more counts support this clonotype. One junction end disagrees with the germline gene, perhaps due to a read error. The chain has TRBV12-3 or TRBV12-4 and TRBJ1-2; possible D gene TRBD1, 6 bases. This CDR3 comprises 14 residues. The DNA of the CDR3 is TGTGCCAGCAGCTTAGGACAGACTAACTATGGCTACACCTTC. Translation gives CASSLGQTNYGYTF.

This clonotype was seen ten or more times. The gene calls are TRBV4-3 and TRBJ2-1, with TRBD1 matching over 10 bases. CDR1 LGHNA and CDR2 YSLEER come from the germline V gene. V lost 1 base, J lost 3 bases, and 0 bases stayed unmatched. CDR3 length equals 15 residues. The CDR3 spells CASSQGTGGYNEQFF. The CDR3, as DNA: TGCGCCAGCAGCCAAGGGACAGGGGGCTACAATGAGCAGTTCTTC.

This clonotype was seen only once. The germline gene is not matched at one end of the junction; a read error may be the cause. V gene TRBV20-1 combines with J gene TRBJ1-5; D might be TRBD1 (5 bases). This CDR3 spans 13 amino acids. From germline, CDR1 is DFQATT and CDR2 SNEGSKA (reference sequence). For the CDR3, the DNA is TGCAGTGCAAGCCGACAGCACAATCAGCCCCGGCATTTT. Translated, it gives CSASRQHNQPRHF.

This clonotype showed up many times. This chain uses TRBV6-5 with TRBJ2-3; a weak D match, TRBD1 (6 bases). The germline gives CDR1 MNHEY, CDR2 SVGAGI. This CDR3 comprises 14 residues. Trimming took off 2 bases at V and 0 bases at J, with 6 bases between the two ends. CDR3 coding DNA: TGTGCCAGCAGTTACGGACAGAGCACAGATACGCAGTATTTT. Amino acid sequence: CASSYGQSTDTQYF.

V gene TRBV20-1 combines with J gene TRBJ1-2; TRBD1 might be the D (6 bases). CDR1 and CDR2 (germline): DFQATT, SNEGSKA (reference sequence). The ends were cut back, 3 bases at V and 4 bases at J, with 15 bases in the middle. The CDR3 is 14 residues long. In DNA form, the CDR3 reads TGCAGTGCTAGTATAATACAGGGTTCCTATGGCTACACCTTC. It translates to CSASIIQGSYGYTF.

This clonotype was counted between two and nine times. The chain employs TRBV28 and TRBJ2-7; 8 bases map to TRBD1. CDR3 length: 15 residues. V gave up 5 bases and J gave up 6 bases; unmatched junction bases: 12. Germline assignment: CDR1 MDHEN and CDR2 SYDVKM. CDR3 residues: CASSPPDRVAVEQYF. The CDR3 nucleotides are TGTGCCAGCAGTCCGCCGGACAGGGTTGCTGTCGAGCAGTACTTC.

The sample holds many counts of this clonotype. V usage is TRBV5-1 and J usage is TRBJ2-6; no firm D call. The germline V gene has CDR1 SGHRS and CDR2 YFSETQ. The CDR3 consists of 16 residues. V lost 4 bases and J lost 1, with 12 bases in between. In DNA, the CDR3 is TGCGCCAGCAGCCCCGAACCTCTTTCTGGGGCCAACGTCCTGACTTTC. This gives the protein CASSPEPLSGANVLTF.

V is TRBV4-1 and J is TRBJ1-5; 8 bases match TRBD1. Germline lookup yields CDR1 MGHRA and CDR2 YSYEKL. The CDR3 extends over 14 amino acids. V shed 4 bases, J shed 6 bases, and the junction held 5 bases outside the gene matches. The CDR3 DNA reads TGCGCCAGCAGCCTGGGACAGGCTGGTCAGCCCCAGCATTTT. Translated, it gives CASSLGQAGQPQHF.

The CDR3 sequence: CAFSFGASGGAQYNEQFF. CDR3 DNA: TGTGCCTTCAGTTTTGGGGCTAGCGGGGGGGCCCAATACAATGAGCAGTTCTTC. The rearrangement joins TRBV12-3 or TRBV12-4 to TRBJ2-1; 12 bases are shared with TRBD2. The CDR3 totals 18 residues. V shed 11 bases, J shed 4 bases, and the junction held 18 bases outside the gene matches.

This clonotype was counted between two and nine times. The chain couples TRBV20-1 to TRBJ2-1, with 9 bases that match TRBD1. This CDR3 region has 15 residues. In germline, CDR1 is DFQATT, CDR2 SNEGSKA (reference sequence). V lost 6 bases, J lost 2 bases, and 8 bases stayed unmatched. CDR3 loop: CSAPPRDRAYNEQFF. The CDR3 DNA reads TGCAGTGCCCCACCCCGGGACAGGGCCTACAATGAGCAGTTCTTC.

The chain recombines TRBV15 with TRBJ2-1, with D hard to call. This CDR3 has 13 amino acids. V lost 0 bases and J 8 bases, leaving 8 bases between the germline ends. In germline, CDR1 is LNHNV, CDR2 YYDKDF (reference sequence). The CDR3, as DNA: TGTGCCACCAGCAGAGATGAGCTCCATGAGCAGTTCTTC. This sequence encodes CATSRDELHEQFF.

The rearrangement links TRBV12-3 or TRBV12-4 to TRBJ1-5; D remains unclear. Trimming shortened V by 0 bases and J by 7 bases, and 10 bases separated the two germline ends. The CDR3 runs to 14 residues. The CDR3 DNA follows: TGTGCCAGCAGTTTAGCGCTAACCGTCCAGCCCCAGCATTTT. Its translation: CASSLALTVQPQHF.

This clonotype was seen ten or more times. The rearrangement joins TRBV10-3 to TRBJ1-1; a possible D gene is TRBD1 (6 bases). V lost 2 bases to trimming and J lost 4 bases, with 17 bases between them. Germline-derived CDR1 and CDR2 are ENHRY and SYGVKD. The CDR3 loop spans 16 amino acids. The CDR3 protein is CAISEDFQGPSTEAFF. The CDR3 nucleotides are TGTGCCATCAGTGAGGATTTCCAGGGGCCGAGCACTGAAGCTTTCTTT.